This entry describes one T cell receptor beta chain. Its specificity is unknown. Trimming took 5 bases from V and 7 from J; bases not matched to a gene: 6. Germline values: CDR1 SGHRS, CDR2 YFSETQ. The CDR3 totals 14 residues. The sample originates from a study of shared clonotypes between healthy human individuals. Over several immunoSEQ plates, each subset's genomic DNA was distributed in even portions. Only in-frame clones appear in the TCRdb table, and some are missing; sequencing was by immunoSEQ multiplex PCR. This sample has more than 2 million clones, with 90% to 97% found just once. The study, taken as a whole, reports: Clonotype sharing among the donors was expected to vary with sequencing depth.

This chain joins TRBV5-1 and TRBJ1-6; 7 nucleotides line up with TRBD1. The sequenced sample consisted of naive CD4+ T cells sorted from blood. Subset given: CD45RA+ positively selected. The origin of this receptor is a man aged 18 to 30 in good health. The CDR3: CASRPGQENSPLHF. DNA of the CDR3: TGCGCCAGCAGACCCGGACAGGAGAATTCACCCCTCCACTTT. Complete variable domain (other parts from reference TRBV5-1 and TRBJ1-6): KAGVTQTPRYLIKTRGQQVTLSCSPISGHRSVSWYQQTPGQGLQFLFEYFSETQRNKGNFPGRFSGRQFSNSRSEMNVSTLELGDSALYLCASRPGQENSPLHFGNGTRLTVT.